This entry features one T cell receptor (beta chain) sequence. Germline V lookup: CDR1 MNHEY, CDR2 SMNVEV (reference sequence). V lost 4 bases, J lost 1 base, and 6 bases stayed unmatched. The CDR3 loop spans 16 amino acids. This entry is derived from a study of blood T cell repertoires in COVID-19. Profiled with immunoSEQ multiplex PCR; TCRdb holds only in-frame clones, not every one. This sample yields approximately 190,000 clones, of which under 85% are seen a single time; roughly 6.6% belongs to the top ten. The sample was peripheral blood. The rearrangement joins TRBV27 to TRBJ2-3, with 9 bases lining up with TRBD1. The sequence was collected from a woman aged 40 to 50 with acute or convalescent COVID-19. CDR3 coding DNA: TGTGCCAGCAGTTCGTTAAGGACAGGGGGCACAGATACGCAGTATTTT. Amino acid sequence: CASSSLRTGGTDTQYF.